This T cell receptor (beta chain) was observed in a study of blood T cells in healthy people across ages. A second PCR, run for roughly 7 to 12 cycles, used a sample-barcoded 5' primer plus a J-beta primer mix. TCRdb recomputed calls from the 5' RACE reads with MiXCR, one row per CDR3 protein. Among 850,000 to 950,000 distinct CDR3 sequences listed, 25% to 30% were seen once. This clonotype showed up just a few times. Antigen specificity is unknown. The CDR3 is 15 amino acids. Trimming shortened V by 4 bases and J by 2 bases, and 14 bases separated the two germline ends. Per germline, CDR1 SGHRS and CDR2 YFSETQ. Study results and limitations: The recorded TCR beta diversity per million T cells decreased in a roughly linear manner with age. TCR beta diversity tracked closely with naive T cell percentage.

This chain joins TRBV5-1 and TRBJ2-3; D perhaps matches TRBD2 (6 bases). This sequence was found in a woman older than 75 in good health. Sequenced material: blood. The CDR3 sequence is CASSRRGPNTDTQYF. In DNA form, the CDR3 reads TGCGCCAGCAGCAGGCGGGGACCTAACACAGATACGCAGTATTTT.